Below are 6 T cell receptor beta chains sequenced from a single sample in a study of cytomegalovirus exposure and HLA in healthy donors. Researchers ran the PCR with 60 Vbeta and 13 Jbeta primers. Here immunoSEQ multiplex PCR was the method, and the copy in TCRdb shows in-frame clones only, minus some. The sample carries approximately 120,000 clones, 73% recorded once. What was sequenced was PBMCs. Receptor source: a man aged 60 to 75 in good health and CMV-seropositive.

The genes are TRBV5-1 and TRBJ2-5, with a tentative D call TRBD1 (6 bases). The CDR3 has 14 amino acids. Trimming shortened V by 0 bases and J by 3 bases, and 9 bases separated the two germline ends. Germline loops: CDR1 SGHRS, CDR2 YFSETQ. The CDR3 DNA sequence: TGCGCCAGCAGCTTGGGGGGGCTGAAAGAGACCCAGTACTTC. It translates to CASSLGGLKETQYF.

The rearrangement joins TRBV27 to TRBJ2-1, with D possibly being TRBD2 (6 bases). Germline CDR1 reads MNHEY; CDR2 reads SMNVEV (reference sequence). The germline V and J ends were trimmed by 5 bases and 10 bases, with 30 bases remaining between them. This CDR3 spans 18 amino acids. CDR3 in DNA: TGTGCCAGCAGTGCCTTCGGCCATGCCCCGGGGGTTAGGGTAGAGCAGTTCTTC. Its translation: CASSAFGHAPGVRVEQFF.

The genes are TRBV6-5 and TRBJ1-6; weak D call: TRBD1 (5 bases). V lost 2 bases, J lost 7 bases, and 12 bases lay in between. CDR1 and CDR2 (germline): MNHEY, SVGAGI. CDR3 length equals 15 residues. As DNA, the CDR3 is TGTGCCAGCAGTTACGGGGGGGTGGTGAATTCACCCCTCCACTTT. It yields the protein CASSYGGVVNSPLHF.

The CDR3 DNA is TGTGCCAGTAGTCTACAGGGGGCGAGGACTGAAGCTTTCTTT. This gives the protein CASSLQGARTEAFF. V gene TRBV19 combines with J gene TRBJ1-1; TRBD1 agrees at 9 bases. Germline CDR1 is LNHDA and CDR2 is SQIVND (reference sequence). Germline trimming cut 5 bases from V and 5 bases from J; bases unmatched to any gene: 6. The CDR3 has 14 amino acids.

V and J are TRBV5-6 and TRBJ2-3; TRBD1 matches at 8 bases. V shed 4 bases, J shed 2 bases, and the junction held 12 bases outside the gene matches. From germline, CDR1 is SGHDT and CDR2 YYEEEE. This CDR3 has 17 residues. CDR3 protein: CASSVIQGARVTDTQYF. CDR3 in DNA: TGTGCCAGCAGCGTGATTCAGGGGGCGCGAGTCACAGATACGCAGTATTTT.

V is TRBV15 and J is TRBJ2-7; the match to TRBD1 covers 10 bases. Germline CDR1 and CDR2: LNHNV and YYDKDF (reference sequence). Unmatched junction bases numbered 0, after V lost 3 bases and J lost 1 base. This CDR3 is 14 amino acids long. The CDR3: CATSRDRGSYEQYF. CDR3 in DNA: TGTGCCACCAGCAGGGACAGGGGGTCCTACGAGCAGTACTTC.